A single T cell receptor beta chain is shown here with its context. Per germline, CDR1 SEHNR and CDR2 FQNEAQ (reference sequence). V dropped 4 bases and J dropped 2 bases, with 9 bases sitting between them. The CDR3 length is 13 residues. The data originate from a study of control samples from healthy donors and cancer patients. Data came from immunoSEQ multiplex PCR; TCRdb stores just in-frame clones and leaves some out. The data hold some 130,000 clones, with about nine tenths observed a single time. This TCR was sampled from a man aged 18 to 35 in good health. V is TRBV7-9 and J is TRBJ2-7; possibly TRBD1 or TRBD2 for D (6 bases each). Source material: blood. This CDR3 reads CASSYGGPYEQYF. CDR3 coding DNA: TGTGCCAGCAGCTACGGGGGCCCCTACGAGCAGTACTTC.